Listed below are T cell receptor beta chains from one sample, sequenced in a study of beta chain features in type 1 diabetes. The table came from immunoSEQ multiplex PCR; TCRdb's copy has only in-frame clones and leaves some out. The sample yields fewer than 650,000 clones, 15% to 17% seen once. The sample consisted of naive CD4+ T cells from blood. These receptors originate from a man younger than 30 in good health. Both conserved end residues are part of each CDR3. Each record gives: clone size, J gene, D gene, V gene, CDR3 DNA, CDR3 protein. The D gene is left open where the match is weak. A row's size may be missing; if present it is once, few, many or a size class.

clone_size: few; j_call: TRBJ2-1; d_call: .; v_call: TRBV12-5; cdr3_nt: TGTGCTAGTGCCCTTACCCAGGGGTCCAATGAGCAGTTCTTC; cdr3_aa: CASALTQGSNEQFF
clone_size: few; j_call: TRBJ1-2; d_call: .; v_call: TRBV12-5; cdr3_nt: TGTGCTAGTGGTTTGGCCCCCCGGGCCCTCGGGATCTATGGCTACACCTTC; cdr3_aa: CASGLAPRALGIYGYTF
clone_size: few; j_call: TRBJ2-2; d_call: TRBD1; v_call: TRBV2; cdr3_nt: TGTGCCAGCAGTAAAGACAGGGGGAACACCGGGGAGCTGTTTTTT; cdr3_aa: CASSKDRGNTGELFF
clone_size: few; j_call: TRBJ1-2; d_call: .; v_call: TRBV10-3; cdr3_nt: TGTGCCATCAGGATGGCCGAGGGATCGAACTATGGCTACACCTTC; cdr3_aa: CAIRMAEGSNYGYTF
clone_size: .; j_call: TRBJ1-2; d_call: .; v_call: TRBV7-2; cdr3_nt: TGTGCCAGCAGCTTATACGATGGGCCCAACTATGGCTACACCTTC; cdr3_aa: CASSLYDGPNYGYTF
clone_size: .; j_call: TRBJ2-5; d_call: TRBD1; v_call: TRBV9; cdr3_nt: TGTGCCAGCAGCGTAGGGGGACAGCCCCAAGAGACCCAGTACTTC; cdr3_aa: CASSVGGQPQETQYF
clone_size: few; j_call: TRBJ2-3; d_call: .; v_call: TRBV30; cdr3_nt: TGTGCCAGCAACGTAGGAGGGGGGCGCACAGATACGCAGTATTTT; cdr3_aa: CASNVGGGRTDTQYF
clone_size: few; j_call: TRBJ1-5; d_call: .; v_call: TRBV21-1; cdr3_nt: TGTGCCAGCAGCCTCCGGACGCGGGTGCATTTT; cdr3_aa: CASSLRTRVHF
clone_size: .; j_call: TRBJ2-7; d_call: TRBD1; v_call: TRBV5-4; cdr3_nt: TGTGCCAGCAGCTTGGACAGGGGATGGGAGCAGTACTTC; cdr3_aa: CASSLDRGWEQYF
clone_size: .; j_call: TRBJ2-7; d_call: TRBD2; v_call: TRBV4-1; cdr3_nt: TGCGCCAGCAGCCAAGAAAAAGGGCTAGCGGGTGCCTACGAGCAGTACTTC; cdr3_aa: CASSQEKGLAGAYEQYF
clone_size: few; j_call: TRBJ1-2; d_call: .; v_call: TRBV27; cdr3_nt: TGTGCCAGCAGTTCCCACGGTGTTGGGGACTATGGCTACACCTTC; cdr3_aa: CASSSHGVGDYGYTF
clone_size: few; j_call: TRBJ2-7; d_call: TRBD1; v_call: TRBV5-1; cdr3_nt: TGCGCCAGCAGCTCGGGGGACAGGACCTACGAGCAGTACTTC; cdr3_aa: CASSSGDRTYEQYF
clone_size: few; j_call: TRBJ2-1; d_call: TRBD2; v_call: TRBV14; cdr3_nt: TGTGCCAGCAGCCCACTCCCGGGACTAGAAAGCTCCTACAATGAGCAGTTCTTC; cdr3_aa: CASSPLPGLESSYNEQFF
clone_size: few; j_call: TRBJ2-1; d_call: .; v_call: TRBV15; cdr3_nt: TGTGCCACCAGCAGCTCCAATCGGGCGTATATTGCCTACAATGAGCAGTTCTTC; cdr3_aa: CATSSSNRAYIAYNEQFF
clone_size: .; j_call: TRBJ2-7; d_call: .; v_call: TRBV4-2; cdr3_nt: TGTGCCAGCAGCCAAGATGCGAACTACGAGCAGTACTTC; cdr3_aa: CASSQDANYEQYF
clone_size: .; j_call: TRBJ1-4; d_call: TRBD1; v_call: TRBV6-6; cdr3_nt: TGTGCCAGCAATCAACGGGACAGGACTAATGAAAAACTGTTTTTT; cdr3_aa: CASNQRDRTNEKLFF
clone_size: .; j_call: TRBJ2-7; d_call: TRBD2; v_call: TRBV2; cdr3_nt: TGTGCCAGCAGTGAGTCAGGGCGGGAGCCGTCTAAGCAGTACTTC; cdr3_aa: CASSESGREPSKQYF
clone_size: once; j_call: TRBJ2-7; d_call: .; v_call: TRBV29-1; cdr3_nt: TGCAGCGTGACTATCGCTACAAGCGGGTCCTACGAGCAGTACTTC; cdr3_aa: CSVTIATSGSYEQYF
clone_size: few; j_call: TRBJ2-3; d_call: .; v_call: TRBV19; cdr3_nt: TGTGCCAGTAGTATAAGGGCGGTGCGAAGCACAGATACGCAGTATTTT; cdr3_aa: CASSIRAVRSTDTQYF
clone_size: .; j_call: TRBJ1-6; d_call: TRBD1; v_call: TRBV5-1; cdr3_nt: TGCGCCAGCAGCCCCCAGTCCGGGACAGGGGATACGGGGTTTTATTCACCCCTCCACTTT; cdr3_aa: CASSPQSGTGDTGFYSPLHF
clone_size: few; j_call: TRBJ2-3; d_call: .; v_call: TRBV27; cdr3_nt: TGTGCCAGCAGTTTTCGGGCATGGGCCGCCAAACGCACAGATACGCAGTATTTT; cdr3_aa: CASSFRAWAAKRTDTQYF
clone_size: .; j_call: TRBJ2-3; d_call: .; v_call: TRBV7-2; cdr3_nt: TGTGCCAGCAGCTTATACGGATCTAGCACAGATACGCAGTATTTT; cdr3_aa: CASSLYGSSTDTQYF
clone_size: .; j_call: TRBJ2-3; d_call: .; v_call: TRBV7-9; cdr3_nt: TGTGCCAGCAGCTGGGGGGAGAAGGGTAGCACAGATACGCAGTATTTT; cdr3_aa: CASSWGEKGSTDTQYF
clone_size: few; j_call: TRBJ1-1; d_call: TRBD1; v_call: TRBV5-1; cdr3_nt: TGCGCCAGCAGCCCAGGGGGTTACACTGAAGCTTTCTTT; cdr3_aa: CASSPGGYTEAFF
clone_size: .; j_call: TRBJ2-4; d_call: TRBD1; v_call: TRBV7-2; cdr3_nt: TGTGCCAGCAGCTTAGCGGTCCCATCGGGGACAGGGGTTAACATTCAGTACTTC; cdr3_aa: CASSLAVPSGTGVNIQYF
clone_size: .; j_call: TRBJ2-7; d_call: TRBD2; v_call: TRBV7-9; cdr3_nt: TGTGCCAGCAGCTTGCCTAGCGGGGGCCCCAAGTCCTACGAGCAGTACTTC; cdr3_aa: CASSLPSGGPKSYEQYF
clone_size: few; j_call: TRBJ2-7; d_call: .; v_call: TRBV29-1; cdr3_nt: TGCAGCGTTGTGGTGCAGGAGATCGGATACGAGCAGTACTTC; cdr3_aa: CSVVVQEIGYEQYF
clone_size: .; j_call: TRBJ2-7; d_call: TRBD1; v_call: TRBV10-3; cdr3_nt: TGTGCCACGAGGGACAGGGGAAGCTTCGAGCAGTACTTC; cdr3_aa: CATRDRGSFEQYF
clone_size: few; j_call: TRBJ1-1; d_call: .; v_call: TRBV23-1; cdr3_nt: TGCGCCAGCAGTCATTGGGGTTGGAACACTGAAGCTTTCTTT; cdr3_aa: CASSHWGWNTEAFF
clone_size: .; j_call: TRBJ2-2; d_call: .; v_call: TRBV7-3; cdr3_nt: TGTGCCAGCAGCTCCATTTTAGCGGCCGGGGAGCTGTTTTTT; cdr3_aa: CASSSILAAGELFF
clone_size: few; j_call: TRBJ1-3; d_call: .; v_call: TRBV7-2; cdr3_nt: TGTGCCAGCAGCTCCGCCGGAAACACCATATATTTT; cdr3_aa: CASSSAGNTIYF
clone_size: few; j_call: TRBJ2-5; d_call: .; v_call: TRBV11-1; cdr3_nt: TGTGCCAGCAGCTTAGGGGAGACCCAGTACTTC; cdr3_aa: CASSLGETQYF
clone_size: .; j_call: TRBJ1-2; d_call: TRBD1; v_call: TRBV9; cdr3_nt: TGTGCCAGCAGCGTAGGACAGGGGGACGGTGGCTACACCTTC; cdr3_aa: CASSVGQGDGGYTF
clone_size: few; j_call: TRBJ2-3; d_call: TRBD2; v_call: TRBV4-3; cdr3_nt: TGCGCCAGCAGCCAAGACCTCCCGACTAGCGGGAGAACAGATACGCAGTATTTT; cdr3_aa: CASSQDLPTSGRTDTQYF
clone_size: once; j_call: TRBJ1-5; d_call: .; v_call: TRBV27; cdr3_nt: TGTGCCAGCAGTTTTAGTGGGGGCCAGCCCCAGCATTTT; cdr3_aa: CASSFSGGQPQHF